This T cell receptor (beta chain) was recovered during a study of identical twins (TCRdb year 2016). Describing the broader study: The study deep-sequenced TCR alpha and beta repertoires from monozygotic twins, unrelated adults of various ages and cord blood to test whether fetal clonotypes persist. To rule out contamination, replicate twin experiments were performed at different times with different library preparation protocols.

What the study reported, not specific to this receptor: Compared with coincidental sharing between unrelated individuals, an excess of low generation-probability sequences was observed among out-of-frame TCR alpha sequences shared between twins. Out-of-frame TCR alpha sharing in monozygotic twins was systematically underestimated by recombination models, whereas sharing between unrelated individuals was in agreement with the recombination models. Fewer insertions were carried by abundant cord blood beta clonotypes; a weaker similar trend was observed in young adult naive repertoires, while no such trend was observed in memory repertoires. Invariant T cells such as MAIT and iNKT could partly confound zero-insertion analyses, though diverse VJ usage argued against this for most clonotypes. Because the same donors could not be followed over many years, the conclusions relied on cross-sectional statistical analysis. A weaker excess of twin sharing was found in beta out-of-frame sequences because the signal-to-noise ratio was lowered by fewer shared sequences.

This clonotype was observed a handful of times. Its antigen is not yet known. Base qualities are not provided; no much larger clone lies one nucleotide away. Taken from the germline V gene, the CDR1 and CDR2 loops are SQVTM and ANQGSEA. V loses 7 bases of germline sequence and J loses 0 bases, and the interval between the two ends is 14 bases. There are 14 amino acids in the CDR3, from cysteine to phenylalanine inclusive. Only the CDR3 region is kept as DNA, spanning 42 bases read in frame from base 1. Every donor was a healthy Caucasian. Three unrelated non-twin adults were also sequenced: a male aged 18 to 30, a male aged 50 to 60 and a female aged 50 to 60. Using Miltenyi CD45RO+ enrichment and human naive T-cell isolation kits, memory (CD45RO+) and naive T cells were isolated from PBMC. Library construction relied on 5' RACE. The sequencer was an Illumina HiSeq 2000. Template switching introduced a universal primer binding site; the final cDNA contained a unique molecular identifier, enabling accurate counting of TCR cDNA molecules. Specific primers in the conserved constant-segment region were used to synthesize first-strand cDNA for TCR alpha and beta chains. To control for contamination, every cDNA library was double barcoded, receiving both a SMART-Mk sample barcode and Illumina barcodes. TruSeq adapter sequences along with Illumina sample barcodes were introduced in two successive PCR steps. The Illumina HiSeq platform was used with custom primers to sequence TCR alpha and beta cDNA libraries. The authors' pipeline ran thus. Raw reads were processed with MiGEC to extract unique molecular identifiers, and MiXCR was used to determine CDR3 positions. Recombination models were inferred per individual with the repgenHMM and IGoR tools using an EM algorithm. Shared clonotypes were analyzed with the tcR package in R, and sharing was normalized by the product of cloneset sizes. To study raw recombination without the effects of thymic and clonal selection, out-of-frame nonproductive sequences were analyzed. TCRdb cleaned the public reads at Q25 with fastp, built clones with MiXCR and kept in-frame beta chains. All rows with the same CDR3 protein become a single entry with the most common DNA and genes. The V and J calls here are based on TCRdb, not the publication. This sample lists 350,000 to 500,000 distinct CDR3 sequences; around 20% were detected once. Approximately 12% of the sample belongs to the ten largest clones.

Sequencing used naive T cells sorted from blood. This specimen's cell subset or site label, per the study, means: cells isolated with a human naive T-cell isolation kit. The TCR sequence derives from a man over 45 in good health. The chain joins TRBV29-1 to TRBJ2-3, with an unclear D gene assignment. The CDR3 region has the sequence CSASRQASTDTQYF. The sequence in DNA is TGCAGCGCCTCCCGGCAAGCTAGCACAGATACGCAGTATTTT.